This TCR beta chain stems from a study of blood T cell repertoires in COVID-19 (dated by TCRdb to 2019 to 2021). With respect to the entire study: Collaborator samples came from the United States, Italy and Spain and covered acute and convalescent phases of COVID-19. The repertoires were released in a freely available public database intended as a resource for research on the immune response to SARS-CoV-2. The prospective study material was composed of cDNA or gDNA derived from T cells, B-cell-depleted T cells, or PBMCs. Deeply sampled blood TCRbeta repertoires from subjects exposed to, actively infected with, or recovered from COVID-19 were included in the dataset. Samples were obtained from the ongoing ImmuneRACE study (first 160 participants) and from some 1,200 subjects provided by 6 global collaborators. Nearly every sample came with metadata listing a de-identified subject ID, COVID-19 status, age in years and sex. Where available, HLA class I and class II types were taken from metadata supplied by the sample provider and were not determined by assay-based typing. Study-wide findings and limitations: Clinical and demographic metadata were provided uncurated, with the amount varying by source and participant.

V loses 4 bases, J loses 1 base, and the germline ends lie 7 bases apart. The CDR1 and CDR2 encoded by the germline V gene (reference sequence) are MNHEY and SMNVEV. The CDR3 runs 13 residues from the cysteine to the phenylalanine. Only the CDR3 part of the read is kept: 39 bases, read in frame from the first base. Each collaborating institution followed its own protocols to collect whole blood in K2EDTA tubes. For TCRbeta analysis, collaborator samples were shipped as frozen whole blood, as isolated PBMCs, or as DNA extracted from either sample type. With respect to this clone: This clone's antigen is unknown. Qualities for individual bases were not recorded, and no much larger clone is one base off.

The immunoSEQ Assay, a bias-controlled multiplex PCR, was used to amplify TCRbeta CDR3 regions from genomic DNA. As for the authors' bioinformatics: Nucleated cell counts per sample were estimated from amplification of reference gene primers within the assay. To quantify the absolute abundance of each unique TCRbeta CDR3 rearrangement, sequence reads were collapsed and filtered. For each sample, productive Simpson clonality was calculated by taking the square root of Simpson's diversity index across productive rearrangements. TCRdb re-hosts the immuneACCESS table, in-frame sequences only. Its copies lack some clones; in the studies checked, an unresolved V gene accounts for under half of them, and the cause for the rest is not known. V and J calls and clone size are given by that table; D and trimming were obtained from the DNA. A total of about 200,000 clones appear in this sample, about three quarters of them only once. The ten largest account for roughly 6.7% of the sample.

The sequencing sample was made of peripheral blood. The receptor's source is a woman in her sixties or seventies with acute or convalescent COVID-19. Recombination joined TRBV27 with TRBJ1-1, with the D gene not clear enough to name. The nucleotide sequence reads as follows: TGTGCCAGCAGTTCGAGGAGGAACACTGAAGCTTTCTTT. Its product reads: CASSSRRNTEAFF.